The present entry profiles one TCR beta chain with its context. Germline CDR1 MNHEY, CDR2 SVGAGI. Unmatched junction bases numbered 2, after V lost 0 bases and J lost 1 base. The CDR3 has 15 residues. Enrollees, about 18 to 90 years old, lived in approximately 25 US areas. Donors of Cohort 3 who recovered were those that had two negative PCRs, clearance, or symptom resolution. This record comes from a study of blood T cell repertoires in COVID-19. Study context: Spain, Italy and the United States supplied samples that represented acute and convalescent COVID-19.

Original methodology: Counts of nucleated cells, estimated from reference gene primer amplification, were obtained. Clones were sequenced by immunoSEQ multiplex PCR, and TCRdb holds only the in-frame ones, with some missing. The V and J calls and the clone size are those of that table, but D and trimming were determined from the DNA. The data hold 250,000 to 400,000 clones, with roughly 90% observed a single time. This TCR derives from a man in his 60s who had recovered from COVID-19. Specimen: PBMCs or T cells enriched from blood (not recorded which). The rearrangement links TRBV6-5 to TRBJ2-7, with 8 bases that match TRBD2. The CDR3 DNA follows: TGTGCCAGCAGTTACTCAGCGGGAGTGTCCTACGAGCAGTACTTC. It encodes CASSYSAGVSYEQYF.